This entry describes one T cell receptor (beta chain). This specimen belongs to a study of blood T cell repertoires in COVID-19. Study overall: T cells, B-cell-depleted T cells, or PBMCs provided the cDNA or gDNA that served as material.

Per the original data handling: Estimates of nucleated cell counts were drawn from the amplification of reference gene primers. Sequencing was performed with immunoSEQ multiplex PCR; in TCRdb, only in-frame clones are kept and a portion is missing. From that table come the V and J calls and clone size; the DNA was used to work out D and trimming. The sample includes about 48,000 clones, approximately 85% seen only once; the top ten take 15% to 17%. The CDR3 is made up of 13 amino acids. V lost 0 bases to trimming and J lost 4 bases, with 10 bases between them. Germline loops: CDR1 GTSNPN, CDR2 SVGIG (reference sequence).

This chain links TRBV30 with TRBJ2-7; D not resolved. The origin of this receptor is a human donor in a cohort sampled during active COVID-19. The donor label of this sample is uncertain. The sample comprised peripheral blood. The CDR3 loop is CAWSVMSGYEQYF. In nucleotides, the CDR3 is TGTGCCTGGAGTGTAATGTCCGGGTACGAGCAGTACTTC.